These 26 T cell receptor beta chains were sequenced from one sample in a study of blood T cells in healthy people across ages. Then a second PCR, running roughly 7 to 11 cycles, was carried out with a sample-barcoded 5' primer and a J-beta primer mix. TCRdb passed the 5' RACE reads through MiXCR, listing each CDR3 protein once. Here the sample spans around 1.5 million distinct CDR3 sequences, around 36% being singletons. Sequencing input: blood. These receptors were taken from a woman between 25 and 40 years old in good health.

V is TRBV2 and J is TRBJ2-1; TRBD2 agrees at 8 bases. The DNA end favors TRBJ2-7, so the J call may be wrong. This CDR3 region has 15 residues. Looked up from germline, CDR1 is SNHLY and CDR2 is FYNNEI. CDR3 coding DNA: TGTGCCAGCATGATGACTAGCGTCTCCTACAATGAGCAGTACTTC. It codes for CASMMTSVSYNEQYF.

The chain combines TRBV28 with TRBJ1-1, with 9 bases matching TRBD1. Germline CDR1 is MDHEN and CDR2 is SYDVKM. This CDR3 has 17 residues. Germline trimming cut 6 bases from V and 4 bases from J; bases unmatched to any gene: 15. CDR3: CASRWVPGQGTITEAFF. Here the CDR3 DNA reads TGTGCCAGCAGGTGGGTCCCAGGACAGGGGACCATCACTGAAGCTTTCTTT.

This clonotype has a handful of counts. CDR3 sequence reads: CSARDRTEKGRSFEAFF. Here the CDR3 DNA reads TGCAGTGCTAGAGATCGTACGGAGAAAGGTCGCTCCTTTGAAGCTTTCTTT. This sequence joins TRBV20-1 and TRBJ1-1; D is ambiguous. V was pared by 0 bases and J by 7 bases, with 24 bases between. Per germline, CDR1 DFQATT and CDR2 SNEGSKA (reference sequence). This CDR3 comprises 17 residues.

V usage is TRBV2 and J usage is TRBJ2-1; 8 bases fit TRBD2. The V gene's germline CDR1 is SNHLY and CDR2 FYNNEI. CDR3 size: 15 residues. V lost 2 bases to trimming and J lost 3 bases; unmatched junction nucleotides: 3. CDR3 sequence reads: CASSEQRGNYNEQFF. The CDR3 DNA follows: TGTGCCAGCAGTGAACAGCGGGGGAACTACAATGAGCAGTTCTTC. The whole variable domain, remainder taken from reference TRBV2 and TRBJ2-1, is EPEVTQTPSHQVTQMGQEVILRCVPISNHLYFYWYRQILGQKVEFLVSFYNNEISEKSEIFDDQFSVERPDGSNFTLKIRSTKLEDSAMYFCASSEQRGNYNEQFFGPGTRLTVL.

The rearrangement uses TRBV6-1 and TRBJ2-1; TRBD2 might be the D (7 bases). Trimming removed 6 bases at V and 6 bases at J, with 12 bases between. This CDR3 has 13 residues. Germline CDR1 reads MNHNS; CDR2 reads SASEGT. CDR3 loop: CASRGGGANEQFF. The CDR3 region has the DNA TGTGCCAGCAGGGGAGGGGGAGCCAATGAGCAGTTCTTC.

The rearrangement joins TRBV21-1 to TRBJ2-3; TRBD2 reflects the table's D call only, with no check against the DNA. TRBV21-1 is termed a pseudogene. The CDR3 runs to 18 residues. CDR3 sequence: CASSKAEVKGEGIDTQYF. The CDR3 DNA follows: TGTGCCAGCAGCAAAGCGGAGGTTAAGGGGGAGGGAATAGATACGCAGTATTTT.

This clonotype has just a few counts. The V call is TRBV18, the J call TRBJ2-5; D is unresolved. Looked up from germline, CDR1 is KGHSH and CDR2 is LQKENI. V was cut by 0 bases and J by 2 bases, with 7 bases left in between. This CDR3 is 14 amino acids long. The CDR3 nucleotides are TGTGCCAGCTCACCACCCTCGCAGCAAGAGACCCAGTACTTC. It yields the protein CASSPPSQQETQYF.

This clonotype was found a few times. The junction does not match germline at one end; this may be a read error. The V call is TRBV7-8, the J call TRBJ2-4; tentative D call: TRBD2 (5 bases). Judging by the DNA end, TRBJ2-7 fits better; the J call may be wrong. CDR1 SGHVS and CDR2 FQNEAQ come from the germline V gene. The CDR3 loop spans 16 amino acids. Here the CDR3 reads CASSLDKAEGSNEQYF. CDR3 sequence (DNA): TGTGCCAGCAGCTTAGATAAGGCAGAGGGCTCCAACGAGCAGTACTTC.

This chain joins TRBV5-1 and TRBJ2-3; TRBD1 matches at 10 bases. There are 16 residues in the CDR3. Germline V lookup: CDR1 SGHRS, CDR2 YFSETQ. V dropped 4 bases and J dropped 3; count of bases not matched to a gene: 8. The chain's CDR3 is CASSPADRGGTDTQYF. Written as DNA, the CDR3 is TGCGCCAGCAGCCCCGCGGACAGGGGGGGGACAGATACGCAGTATTTT.

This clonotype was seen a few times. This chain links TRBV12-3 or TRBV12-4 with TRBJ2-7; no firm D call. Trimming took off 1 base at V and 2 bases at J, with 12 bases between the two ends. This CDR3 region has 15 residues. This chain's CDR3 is CASSLDRPGTYEQYF. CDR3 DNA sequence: TGTGCCAGCAGTTTAGATCGCCCCGGAACCTACGAGCAGTACTTC.

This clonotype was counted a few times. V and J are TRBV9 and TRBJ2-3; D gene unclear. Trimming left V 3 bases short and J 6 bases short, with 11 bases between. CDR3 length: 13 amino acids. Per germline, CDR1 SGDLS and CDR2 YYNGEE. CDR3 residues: CASSDSGRDTQYF. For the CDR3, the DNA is TGTGCCAGCAGCGACTCCGGAAGGGATACGCAGTATTTT.

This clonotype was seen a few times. CDR3 protein: CASSLVGLPSTDTQYF. Here the CDR3 DNA reads TGCGCCAGCAGCTTGGTCGGCTTACCTAGCACAGATACGCAGTATTTT. V usage is TRBV5-1 and J usage is TRBJ2-3, with unresolved D. The CDR3 runs 16 residues. From germline, CDR1 is SGHRS and CDR2 YFSETQ. V was pared by 0 bases and J by 0 bases, with 11 bases between.

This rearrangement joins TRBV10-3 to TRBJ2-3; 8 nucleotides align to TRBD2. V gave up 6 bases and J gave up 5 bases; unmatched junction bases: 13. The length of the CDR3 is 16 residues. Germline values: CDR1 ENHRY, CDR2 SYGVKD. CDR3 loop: CAIRPLVAGGIDTQYF. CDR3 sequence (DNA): TGTGCCATCAGACCCCTAGTTGCGGGGGGAATAGATACGCAGTATTTT.

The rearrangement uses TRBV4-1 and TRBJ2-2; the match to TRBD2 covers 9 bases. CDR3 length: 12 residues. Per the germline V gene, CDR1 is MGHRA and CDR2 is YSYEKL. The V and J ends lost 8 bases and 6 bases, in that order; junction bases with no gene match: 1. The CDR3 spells CASGGGAGELFF. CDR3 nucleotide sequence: TGCGCCAGCGGCGGGGGGGCCGGGGAGCTGTTTTTT.

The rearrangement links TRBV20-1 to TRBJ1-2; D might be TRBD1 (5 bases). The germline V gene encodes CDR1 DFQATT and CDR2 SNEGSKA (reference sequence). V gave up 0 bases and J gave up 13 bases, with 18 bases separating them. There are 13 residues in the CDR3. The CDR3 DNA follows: TGCAGTGCTAGAGATATTTTGGGGCCCGCCTTCACCTTC. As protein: CSARDILGPAFTF.

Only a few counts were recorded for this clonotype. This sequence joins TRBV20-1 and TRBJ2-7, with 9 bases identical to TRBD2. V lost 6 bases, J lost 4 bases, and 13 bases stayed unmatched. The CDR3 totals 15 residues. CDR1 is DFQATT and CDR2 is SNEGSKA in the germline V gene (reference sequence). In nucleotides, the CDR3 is TGCAGTGCCATGGCGACTAGCGGAAAAGGGTACGAGCAGTACTTC. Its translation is CSAMATSGKGYEQYF.

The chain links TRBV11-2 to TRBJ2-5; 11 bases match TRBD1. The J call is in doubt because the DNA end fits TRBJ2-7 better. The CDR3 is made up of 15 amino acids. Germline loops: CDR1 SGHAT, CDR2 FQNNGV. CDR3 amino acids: CASRGTGGYWHEQYF. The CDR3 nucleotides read TGTGCCAGCAGGGGGACAGGGGGGTATTGGCACGAGCAGTACTTC.

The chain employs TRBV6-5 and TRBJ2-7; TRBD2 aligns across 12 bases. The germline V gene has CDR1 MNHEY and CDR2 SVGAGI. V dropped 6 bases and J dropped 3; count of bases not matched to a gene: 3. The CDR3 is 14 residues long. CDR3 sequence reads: CASRRTSGNYEQYF. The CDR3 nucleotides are TGTGCCAGCAGGAGGACTAGCGGGAACTACGAGCAGTACTTC.

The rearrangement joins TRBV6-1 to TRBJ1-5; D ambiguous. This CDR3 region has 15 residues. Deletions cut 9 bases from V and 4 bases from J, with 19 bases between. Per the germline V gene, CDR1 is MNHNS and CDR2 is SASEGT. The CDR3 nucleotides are TGTGCCAGTCAGGACGGGCAGACCTTAAATCAGCCCCAGCATTTT. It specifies CASQDGQTLNQPQHF.

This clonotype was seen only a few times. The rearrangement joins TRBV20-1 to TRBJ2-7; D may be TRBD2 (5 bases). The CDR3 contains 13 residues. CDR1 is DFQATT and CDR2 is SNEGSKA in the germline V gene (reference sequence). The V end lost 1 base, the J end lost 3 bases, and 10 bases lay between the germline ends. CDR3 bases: TGCAGTGCTAGAGGGAGCGGTAGCTACGAGCAGTACTTC. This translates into CSARGSGSYEQYF.

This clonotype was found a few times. CDR3 region: CASSVDVNQPQHF. The DNA for the CDR3 is TGCGCCAGCAGCGTGGACGTCAATCAGCCCCAGCATTTT. J is TRBJ1-5 and V is TRBV5-1; D not resolved. V was pared by 4 bases and J by 3 bases, with 8 bases between. The CDR3 covers 13 residues. CDR1 is SGHRS and CDR2 is YFSETQ in the germline V gene.

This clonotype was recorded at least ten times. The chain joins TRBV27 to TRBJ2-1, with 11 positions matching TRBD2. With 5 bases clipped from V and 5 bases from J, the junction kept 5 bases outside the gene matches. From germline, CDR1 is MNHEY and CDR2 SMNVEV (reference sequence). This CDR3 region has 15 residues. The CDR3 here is CASSTGTSGHNEQFF. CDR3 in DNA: TGTGCCAGCAGTACCGGGACTAGCGGCCACAATGAGCAGTTCTTC.

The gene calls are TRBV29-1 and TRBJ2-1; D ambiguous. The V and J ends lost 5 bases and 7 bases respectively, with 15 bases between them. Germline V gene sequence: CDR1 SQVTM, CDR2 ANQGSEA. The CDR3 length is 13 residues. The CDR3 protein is CSVSRTAPNEQFF. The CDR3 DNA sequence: TGCAGCGTTTCCCGGACCGCACCGAATGAGCAGTTCTTC.

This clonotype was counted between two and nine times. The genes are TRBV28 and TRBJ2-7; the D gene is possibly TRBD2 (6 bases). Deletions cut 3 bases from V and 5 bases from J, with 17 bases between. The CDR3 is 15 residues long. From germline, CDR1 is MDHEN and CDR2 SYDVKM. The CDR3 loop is CASSFGGSWFNEQYF. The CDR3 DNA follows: TGTGCCAGCAGTTTCGGGGGAAGTTGGTTTAACGAGCAGTACTTC.

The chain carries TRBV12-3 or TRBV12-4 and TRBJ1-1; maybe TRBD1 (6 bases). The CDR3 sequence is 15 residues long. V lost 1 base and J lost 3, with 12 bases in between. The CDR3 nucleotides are TGTGCCAGCAGTTTAGGGGGGCCCAGGGACACTGAAGCTTTCTTT. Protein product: CASSLGGPRDTEAFF.

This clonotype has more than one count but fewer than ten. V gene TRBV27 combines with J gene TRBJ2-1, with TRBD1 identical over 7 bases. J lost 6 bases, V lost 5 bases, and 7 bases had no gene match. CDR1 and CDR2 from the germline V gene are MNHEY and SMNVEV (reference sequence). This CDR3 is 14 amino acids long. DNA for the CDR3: TGTGCCAGCAGTCGCGCCCGGGACAGCAATGAGCAGTTCTTC. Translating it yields CASSRARDSNEQFF.